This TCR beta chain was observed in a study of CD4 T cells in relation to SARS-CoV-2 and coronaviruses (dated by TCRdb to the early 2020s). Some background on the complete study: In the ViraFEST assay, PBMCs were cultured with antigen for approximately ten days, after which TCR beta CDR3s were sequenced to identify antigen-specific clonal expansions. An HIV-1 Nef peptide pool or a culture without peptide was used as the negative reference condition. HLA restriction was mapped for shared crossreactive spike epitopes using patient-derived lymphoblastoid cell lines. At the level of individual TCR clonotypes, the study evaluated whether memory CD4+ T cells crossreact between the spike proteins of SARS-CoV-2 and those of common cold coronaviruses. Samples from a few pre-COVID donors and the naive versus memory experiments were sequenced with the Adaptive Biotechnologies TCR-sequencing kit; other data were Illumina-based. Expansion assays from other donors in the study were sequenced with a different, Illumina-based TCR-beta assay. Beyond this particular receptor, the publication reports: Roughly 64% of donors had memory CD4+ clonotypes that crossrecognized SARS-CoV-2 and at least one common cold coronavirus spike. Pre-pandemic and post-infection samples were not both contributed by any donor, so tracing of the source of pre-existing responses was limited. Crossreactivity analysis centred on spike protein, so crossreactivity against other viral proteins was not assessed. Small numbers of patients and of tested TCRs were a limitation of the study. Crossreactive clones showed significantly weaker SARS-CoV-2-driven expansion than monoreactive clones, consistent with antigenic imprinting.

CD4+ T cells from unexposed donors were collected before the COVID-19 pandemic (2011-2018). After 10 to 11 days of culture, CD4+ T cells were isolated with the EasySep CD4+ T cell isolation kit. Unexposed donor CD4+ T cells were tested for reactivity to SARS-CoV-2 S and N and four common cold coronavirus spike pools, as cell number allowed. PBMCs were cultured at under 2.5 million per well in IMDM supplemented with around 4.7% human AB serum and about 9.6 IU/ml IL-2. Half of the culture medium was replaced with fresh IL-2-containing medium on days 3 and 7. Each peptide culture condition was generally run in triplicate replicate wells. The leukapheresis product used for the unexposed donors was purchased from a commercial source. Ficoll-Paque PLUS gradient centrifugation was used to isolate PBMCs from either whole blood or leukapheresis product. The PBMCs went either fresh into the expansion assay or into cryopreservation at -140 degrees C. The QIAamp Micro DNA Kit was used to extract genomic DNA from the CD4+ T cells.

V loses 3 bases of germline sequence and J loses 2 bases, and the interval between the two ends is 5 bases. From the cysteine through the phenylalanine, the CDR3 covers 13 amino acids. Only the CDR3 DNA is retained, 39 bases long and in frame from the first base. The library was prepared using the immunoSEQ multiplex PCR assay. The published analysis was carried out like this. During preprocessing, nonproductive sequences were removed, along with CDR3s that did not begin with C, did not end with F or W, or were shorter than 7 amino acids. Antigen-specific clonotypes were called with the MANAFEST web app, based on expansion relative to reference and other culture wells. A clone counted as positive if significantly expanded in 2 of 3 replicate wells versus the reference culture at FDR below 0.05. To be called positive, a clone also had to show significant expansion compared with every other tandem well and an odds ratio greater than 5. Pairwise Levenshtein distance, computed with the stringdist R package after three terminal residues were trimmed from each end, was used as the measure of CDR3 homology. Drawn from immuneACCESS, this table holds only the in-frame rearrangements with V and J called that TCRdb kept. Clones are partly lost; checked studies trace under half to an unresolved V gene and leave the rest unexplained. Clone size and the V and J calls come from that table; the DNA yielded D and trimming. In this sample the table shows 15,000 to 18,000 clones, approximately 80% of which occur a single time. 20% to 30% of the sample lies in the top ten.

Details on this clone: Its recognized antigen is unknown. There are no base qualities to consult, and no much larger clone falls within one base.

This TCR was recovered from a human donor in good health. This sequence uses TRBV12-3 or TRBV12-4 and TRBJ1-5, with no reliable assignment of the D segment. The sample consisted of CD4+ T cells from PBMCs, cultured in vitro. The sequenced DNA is TGTGCCAGCAGTTTTGCCGGCAATCAGCCCCAGCATTTT. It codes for CASSFAGNQPQHF.